This is a list of T cell receptor beta chains from one sample in a study of blood T cell repertoires in COVID-19. TCRdb keeps only in-frame clones here, not all; method: immunoSEQ multiplex PCR. The sample includes some 130,000 clones, around 87% of them seen just once. The sequencing sample was made of peripheral blood. All receptors come from a man in his 70s with active COVID-19. Each CDR3 is given with its conserved first and last residue. A D gene is named only where the DNA matches it firmly. Not all rows give a size; the values are once, few, many and, for expanded clones, a class.

d_gene,j_gene,abundance,v_gene,CDR3aa,CDR3nt
-,TRBJ2-7,-,TRBV6-6,CASSDDSYEQYF,TGTGCCAGCAGCGATGACTCGTACGAGCAGTACTTC
TRBD1,TRBJ2-7,-,TRBV10-1,CASSQTGSSYEQYF,TGCGCCAGCAGCCAGACAGGGAGCTCCTACGAGCAGTACTTC
-,TRBJ1-4,-,TRBV28,CASSSPGAGAQEKLFF,TGTGCCAGCAGCTCCCCGGGAGCTGGGGCGCAGGAAAAACTGTTTTTT
TRBD2,TRBJ2-1,few,TRBV3-1/TRBV3-2,CASSQDRGGRARDEQFF,TGTGCCAGCAGCCAAGATCGGGGCGGGAGGGCCAGGGATGAGCAGTTCTTC
-,TRBJ2-7,-,TRBV28,CASRRQPYEQYF,TGTGCCAGCAGGAGACAACCCTACGAGCAGTACTTC
TRBD2,TRBJ2-1,-,TRBV7-9,CASSRTSGRVNEQFF,TGTGCCAGCAGCCGGACTAGCGGGAGGGTAAATGAGCAGTTCTTC
TRBD2,TRBJ2-3,-,TRBV7-9,CASSPGLAGADTQYF,TGTGCCAGCAGCCCCGGACTAGCGGGAGCGGATACGCAGTATTTT
TRBD1,TRBJ2-7,-,TRBV7-2,CASSYYFGTAYEQYF,TGTGCCAGCAGCTACTACTTCGGGACAGCCTACGAGCAGTACTTC
-,TRBJ2-7,-,TRBV11-2,CASSSVLGGEQYF,TGTGCCAGCAGCTCAGTACTTGGCGGCGAGCAGTACTTC
-,TRBJ1-1,-,TRBV29-1,CSVLDRLNTEAFF,TGCAGCGTTCTGGACAGACTGAACACTGAAGCTTTCTTT
-,TRBJ2-3,-,TRBV6-1,CASSEGGGRTDTQYF,TGTGCCAGCAGTGAGGGAGGCGGTCGCACAGATACGCAGTATTTT
TRBD2,TRBJ2-1,-,TRBV24-1,CATSDLRTSGTAYNEQFF,TGTGCCACCAGTGATTTAAGGACTAGCGGGACCGCCTACAATGAGCAGTTCTTC
-,TRBJ2-7,-,TRBV15,CATSLRFSLYEQYF,TGTGCCACCAGCCTCAGGTTTTCTCTCTACGAGCAGTACTTC
-,TRBJ2-5,-,TRBV28,CASSSHSQETQYF,TGTGCCAGCAGTTCCCACAGCCAAGAGACCCAGTACTTC
-,TRBJ2-7,-,TRBV28,CASSTTTYEQYF,TGTGCCAGCTCCACAACTACCTACGAGCAGTACTTC
-,TRBJ2-6,-,TRBV12-5,CASGWRAYTGFFGANVLTF,TGTGCTAGTGGTTGGCGGGCTTACACAGGGTTCTTTGGGGCCAACGTCCTGACTTTC
-,TRBJ1-1,once,TRBV3-1/TRBV3-2,CASSQGGRQNTEAFF,TGTGCCAGCAGCCAGGGCGGGAGACAGAACACTGAAGCTTTCTTT
TRBD1,TRBJ2-2,-,TRBV6-2/TRBV6-3,CASSTGGAGAGELFF,TGTGCCAGCAGTACAGGGGGCGCGGGGGCCGGGGAGCTGTTTTTT
TRBD2,TRBJ2-1,-,TRBV30,CACPATSGYNEQFF,TGTGCCTGCCCCGCGACTAGCGGCTACAATGAGCAGTTCTTC
TRBD2,TRBJ2-3,-,TRBV19,CASSFTSGRTDTQYF,TGTGCCAGTAGTTTTACTAGCGGGAGGACAGATACGCAGTATTTT
TRBD2,TRBJ2-1,-,TRBV3-1/TRBV3-2,CASSQWRAGGENEQFF,TGTGCCAGCAGCCAATGGAGAGCGGGAGGAGAGAATGAGCAGTTCTTC
TRBD1,TRBJ1-2,once,TRBV28,CASRLTGSGNYGYTF,TGTGCCAGCAGGTTGACAGGGTCTGGGAACTATGGCTACACCTTC
TRBD1,TRBJ2-7,-,TRBV18,CASGQGKGEQYF,TGTGCCAGTGGACAGGGGAAGGGCGAGCAGTACTTC
-,TRBJ2-7,-,TRBV21-1,CASYPGGSDRGMYEQYF,TGTGCCAGCTACCCGGGAGGGTCCGACAGGGGGATGTACGAGCAGTACTTC
TRBD2,TRBJ2-2,-,TRBV5-1,CASSLAPGLAGTGELFF,TGCGCCAGCAGCTTGGCCCCCGGACTAGCGGGAACCGGGGAGCTGTTTTTT
-,TRBJ1-5,-,TRBV15,CATSRDLQGPQPQHF,TGTGCCACCAGCAGAGATTTGCAGGGGCCGCAACCCCAGCATTTT
-,TRBJ1-6,-,TRBV6-6,CASRRDGGPVPLHF,TGTGCCAGCAGGAGGGACGGGGGGCCGGTCCCCCTCCACTTT
-,TRBJ2-2,-,TRBV30,CAWSRERTGELFF,TGTGCCTGGAGTCGGGAGAGAACCGGGGAGCTGTTTTTT
TRBD2,TRBJ2-1,-,TRBV3-1/TRBV3-2,CASSQVGSGSNEQFF,TGTGCCAGCAGCCAAGTAGGTAGCGGGAGTAATGAGCAGTTCTTC
TRBD2,TRBJ2-1,-,TRBV7-3,CASSFSGRQDNEQFF,TGTGCCAGCAGCTTTAGCGGGAGGCAAGACAATGAGCAGTTCTTC
-,TRBJ1-1,-,TRBV7-8,CASSRLRGRDTEAFF,TGTGCCAGCAGTCGGCTCAGGGGTCGAGACACTGAAGCTTTCTTT
-,TRBJ2-5,-,TRBV18,CASSHLGATQETQYF,TGTGCCAGCTCACACCTTGGGGCCACACAAGAGACCCAGTACTTC
TRBD2,TRBJ2-1,-,TRBV6-1,CASSGISGSVYNEQFF,TGTGCCAGCAGTGGGATCAGCGGGAGCGTATACAATGAGCAGTTCTTC
-,TRBJ2-7,-,TRBV7-3,CASSQQGFGSEQYF,TGTGCCAGCAGCCAGCAGGGTTTTGGAAGCGAGCAGTACTTC
-,TRBJ2-2,-,TRBV14,CASSQDPGLPNTGELFF,TGTGCCAGCAGCCAAGACCCAGGGCTGCCGAACACCGGGGAGCTGTTTTTT
-,TRBJ1-1,-,TRBV7-2,CASTTRVNTEAFF,TGTGCCAGCACTACCCGAGTGAACACTGAAGCTTTCTTT
TRBD2,TRBJ2-3,-,TRBV5-1,CASTREGLDTQYF,TGCGCCAGCACACGGGAGGGCCTGGATACGCAGTATTTT
-,TRBJ2-7,-,TRBV3-1/TRBV3-2,CASSQDFHEQYF,TGTGCCAGCAGCCAGGACTTCCACGAGCAGTACTTC
TRBD2,TRBJ2-1,-,TRBV7-3,CASSPSGSSYNEQFF,TGTGCCAGCAGCCCCAGCGGGAGCTCCTACAATGAGCAGTTCTTC
-,TRBJ2-7,-,TRBV28,CASSLGAYEQYF,TGTGCCAGCAGTTTAGGGGCTTACGAGCAGTACTTC
TRBD1,TRBJ1-2,-,TRBV4-3,CASSQGTGGSYGYTF,TGCGCCAGCAGCCAAGGGACAGGGGGCAGCTATGGCTACACCTTC
TRBD2,TRBJ2-3,-,TRBV5-3,CARSLRRLARGTDTQYF,TGTGCCAGAAGCCTACGCCGACTAGCCCGGGGCACAGATACGCAGTATTTT
TRBD1,TRBJ2-3,once,TRBV5-1,CASSLTGADTQYF,TGCGCCAGCAGTCTTACAGGGGCAGATACGCAGTATTTT
TRBD1,TRBJ2-7,-,TRBV27,CASRIQGNTRRPYEQYF,TGTGCCAGCAGAATACAGGGGAATACCCGCCGACCCTACGAGCAGTACTTC
TRBD1,TRBJ2-7,-,TRBV7-8,CASSLGTGNYEQYF,TGTGCCAGCAGCTTAGGGACAGGGAACTACGAGCAGTACTTC
TRBD2,TRBJ2-7,-,TRBV27,CASSWGGGAIYEQYF,TGTGCCAGCAGTTGGGGGGGAGGGGCCATCTACGAGCAGTACTTC
-,TRBJ2-2,-,TRBV7-3,CASSGGLRNTGELFF,TGTGCCAGCAGCGGGGGACTTCGTAACACCGGGGAGCTGTTTTTT
-,TRBJ2-4,-,TRBV29-1,CSAGTKVGAKNIQYF,TGCAGCGCCGGGACAAAAGTCGGAGCCAAAAACATTCAGTACTTC